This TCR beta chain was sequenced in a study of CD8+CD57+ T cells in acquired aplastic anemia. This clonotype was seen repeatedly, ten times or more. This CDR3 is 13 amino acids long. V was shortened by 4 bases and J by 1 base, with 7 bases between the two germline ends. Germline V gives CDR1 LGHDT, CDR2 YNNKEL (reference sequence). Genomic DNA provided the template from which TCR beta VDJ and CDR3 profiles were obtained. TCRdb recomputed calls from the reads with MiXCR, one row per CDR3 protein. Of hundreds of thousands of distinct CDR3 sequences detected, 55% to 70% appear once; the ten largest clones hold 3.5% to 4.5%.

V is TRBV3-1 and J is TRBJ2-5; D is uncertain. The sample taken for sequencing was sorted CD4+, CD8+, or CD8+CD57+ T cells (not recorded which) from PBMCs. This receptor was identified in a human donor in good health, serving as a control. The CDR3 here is CASSRGRQETQYF. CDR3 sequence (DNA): TGTGCCAGCAGCCGTGGACGCCAAGAGACCCAGTACTTC.